The 8 T cell receptor beta chains below were found in one sample sequenced in a study of cytomegalovirus exposure and HLA in healthy donors. This PCR relied on a set of 60 Vbeta primers and 13 Jbeta primers. Profiled with immunoSEQ multiplex PCR; TCRdb holds only in-frame clones, not every one. The data show about 160,000 clones, approximately 81% seen once. The sample comprised PBMCs. Receptors were obtained from a boy between 2 and 10 years old in good health and CMV-seronegative.

V is TRBV2 and J is TRBJ2-1, with D possibly TRBD2 on 6 matching bases. The CDR3 consists of 13 residues. V gave up 5 bases and J gave up 5 bases, with 10 bases separating them. Germline CDR1 reads SNHLY; CDR2 reads FYNNEI. CDR3 DNA sequence: TGTGCCAGCAGTAGACTAGAGAACAATGAGCAGTTCTTC. Protein: CASSRLENNEQFF.

This clone was found a few times. This chain connects TRBV19 to TRBJ1-5; the D is unclear. The CDR3 runs 14 residues. Germline assignment: CDR1 LNHDA and CDR2 SQIVND (reference sequence). Trimming removed 5 bases from V and 3 bases from J, with 11 bases in between. CDR3 region: CASSGTVNNQPQHF. In DNA form, the CDR3 reads TGTGCCAGTAGTGGAACAGTCAACAATCAGCCCCAGCATTTT.

This chain uses TRBV10-3 with TRBJ1-2, with 8 positions matching TRBD1. Germline CDR1 ENHRY, CDR2 SYGVKD. J gave up 9 bases and V 6 bases, and 9 bases lay outside the gene matches. The CDR3 is 13 amino acids. The CDR3 DNA follows: TGTGCCATCAGACTTACCGACAGGGGCAGCTACACCTTC. It yields the protein CAIRLTDRGSYTF.

The J gene is TRBJ1-2, the V gene TRBV7-9; D gene unclear. The CDR3 length is 14 residues. Germline CDR1 and CDR2: SEHNR and FQNEAQ (reference sequence). V gave up 6 bases and J gave up 4 bases, with 15 bases separating them. In DNA form, the CDR3 reads TGTGCCAGCAGATCGGGGTTAAGGCGCTATGGCTACACCTTC. It yields the protein CASRSGLRRYGYTF. Using reference TRBV7-9 and TRBJ1-2 for the parts outside the CDR3, the full variable domain is DTGVSQNPRHKITKRGQNVTFRCDPISEHNRLYWYRQTLGQGPEFLTYFQNEAQLEKSRLLSDRFSAERPKGSFSTLEIQRTEQGDSAMYLCASRSGLRRYGYTFGSGTRLTVV.

The chain carries TRBV7-5 and TRBJ2-3; the DNA was not used to check the table's D call, TRBD2. TRBV7-5 corresponds to a pseudogene. The CDR3 has 16 residues. CDR3 region: CVRSPKLAGGTDTQYF. CDR3 coding DNA: TGTGTCAGAAGCCCTAAACTAGCGGGGGGCACAGATACGCAGTATTTT.

The genes are TRBV7-9 and TRBJ1-2; 9 positions match TRBD1. Looked up from germline, CDR1 is SEHNR and CDR2 is FQNEAQ (reference sequence). V lost 5 bases and J lost 10; bases outside the gene matches: 8. The CDR3 covers 13 residues. The chain's CDR3 is CASSVSGTGFYTF. DNA of the CDR3: TGTGCCAGCAGCGTATCCGGGACAGGGTTCTACACCTTC.

The DNA of the CDR3 is TGCAGTGAGGGGACAGGGAATGGCTACACCTTC. Its translation is CSEGTGNGYTF. The rearrangement links TRBV20-1 to TRBJ1-2, with 9 positions matching TRBD1. The germline CDR1 and CDR2 sequences are DFQATT and SNEGSKA (reference sequence). The CDR3 length is 11 residues. V was clipped by 7 bases and J by 6 bases; unmatched bases: 3.

The CDR3 DNA follows: TGTGCCAGCAGCCAAGTATCCTTGGAGGGAGCGGCTTCACCCCTCCACTTT. It codes for CASSQVSLEGAASPLHF. The chain is built from TRBV14 and TRBJ1-6; no firm D call. The germline V and J ends were trimmed by 1 base and 9 bases, with 19 bases remaining between them. The CDR3 spans 17 residues. CDR1 is SGHDN and CDR2 is FVKESK in the germline V gene.